Below are 27 T cell receptor beta chains sequenced from a single sample in a study of cytomegalovirus exposure and HLA in healthy donors. PCR used 60 Vbeta primers and 13 Jbeta primers. Measured with immunoSEQ multiplex PCR; TCRdb has only the in-frame clones, and not every one. Here the sample spans under 200,000 clones, 84% being singletons. Sequencing was done on a sample of PBMCs. The receptors were gathered from a young man in good health and CMV-seronegative.

The chain links TRBV28 to TRBJ1-1; D possibly corresponds to TRBD1 (6 bases). The V end lost 8 bases, the J end lost 8 bases, and 18 bases lay between the germline ends. There are 13 residues in the CDR3. The germline CDR1 and CDR2 sequences are MDHEN and SYDVKM. CDR3 sequence (DNA): TGTGCCAGCCATTTCCCCTTAACAGGGGAAGCTTTCTTT. It is translated as CASHFPLTGEAFF. The complete variable domain, with remaining parts taken from reference TRBV28 and TRBJ1-1, reads DVKVTQSSRYLVKRTGEKVFLECVQDMDHENMFWYRQDPGLGLRLIYFSYDVKMKEKGDIPEGYSVSREKKERFSLILESASTNQTSMYLCASHFPLTGEAFFGQGTRLTVV.

This clone was seen only a few times. V and J are TRBV6-5 and TRBJ2-5; the D is unclear. This CDR3 has 13 residues. Germline-derived CDR1 and CDR2 are MNHEY and SVGAGI. The V end was cut by 6 bases, the J end by 4 bases, with 12 bases between. CDR3 amino acids: CASRSGWRETQYF. The DNA for the CDR3 is TGTGCCAGCAGATCGGGTTGGCGAGAGACCCAGTACTTC.

This chain links TRBV5-6 with TRBJ2-1; the match to TRBD2 covers 11 bases. The CDR3 sequence is 15 residues long. Trimming cost V 3 bases and J 7 bases; bases outside gene matches: 6. Germline V gene data show CDR1 as SGHDT and CDR2 as YYEEEE. DNA for the CDR3: TGTGCCAGCAGCTATAGCGGGGGGGTTGTGAATGAGCAGTTCTTC. Translation: CASSYSGGVVNEQFF.

This clone was found once. The CDR3 spells CASSLELAGSETQYF. CDR3 coding DNA: TGTGCCAGCAGCTTAGAACTAGCGGGGTCAGAGACCCAGTACTTC. The chain links TRBV11-2 to TRBJ2-5; 10 bases agree with TRBD2. The junction had 2 bases not matched to a gene; V was cut back by 0 bases and J by 4 bases. Germline V lookup: CDR1 SGHAT, CDR2 FQNNGV. The CDR3 runs to 15 residues.

The chain carries TRBV11-3 and TRBJ2-1, with 12 bases matching TRBD2. CDR1 is SGHNT, CDR2 YENEEA, per germline. The length of the CDR3 is 17 residues. Trimming took 4 bases from V and 6 from J; bases not matched to a gene: 10. CDR3: CASSSSPTSGSGNEQFF. The CDR3 nucleotides are TGTGCCAGCAGCTCCTCCCCGACTAGCGGGAGTGGCAATGAGCAGTTCTTC.

This clone showed up just once. The V and J genes are TRBV27 and TRBJ2-2; D is possibly TRBD1 (6 bases). The V end was cut by 6 bases, the J end by 1 base, with 6 bases between. CDR1 is MNHEY and CDR2 is SMNVEV in the germline V gene (reference sequence). CDR3 length: 13 residues. CDR3: CASRGQNTGELFF. The CDR3 DNA follows: TGTGCCAGCAGGGGACAGAACACCGGGGAGCTGTTTTTT.

This clone was found a few times. The J gene is TRBJ1-5, the V gene TRBV28; perhaps TRBD1 as D (5 bases). CDR3 length equals 18 residues. V was cut by 1 base and J by 0 bases, with 16 bases left in between. Germline V CDR1 and CDR2: MDHEN, SYDVKM. This CDR3 is CASSLFLTGGYSNQPQHF. The CDR3 DNA reads as TGTGCCAGCAGTTTATTTTTGACGGGGGGTTATAGCAATCAGCCCCAGCATTTT.

V and J are TRBV28 and TRBJ1-4; 9 bases line up with TRBD1. This CDR3 is built from 15 residues. V shed 5 bases and J 7 bases; nucleotides not matched to a gene: 8. CDR1 and CDR2 from the germline V gene are MDHEN and SYDVKM. CDR3 residues: CASSDPGTGSEKLFF. CDR3 in DNA: TGTGCCAGCAGTGACCCCGGGACAGGGTCTGAAAAACTGTTTTTT.

The chain is built from TRBV5-6 and TRBJ1-5; the D is unclear. Per the germline V gene, CDR1 is SGHDT and CDR2 is YYEEEE. This CDR3 comprises 13 residues. Trimming took 2 bases from V and 2 from J, leaving 5 bases between them. CDR3 nucleotide sequence: TGTGCCAGCAGCTTCCAGGGCAATCAGCCCCAGCATTTT. Protein sequence: CASSFQGNQPQHF.

The CDR3 DNA reads as TGTGCCAGCAGCGTAGTCGGAGATGCCTACGAGCAGTACTTC. Protein sequence: CASSVVGDAYEQYF. The V gene is TRBV9, the J gene TRBJ2-5, with no clear D. The end of the DNA aligns better with TRBJ2-7, so the J call may be wrong. This CDR3 spans 14 amino acids. Germline V gene data show CDR1 as SGDLS and CDR2 as YYNGEE.

The rearrangement joins TRBV29-1 to TRBJ2-7; possibly TRBD1 for D (5 bases). Germline CDR1 SQVTM, CDR2 ANQGSEA. The CDR3 length is 16 residues. The ends were cut back, 7 bases at V and 2 bases at J, with 24 bases in the middle. CDR3 region: CSASLRSDTGPYEQYF. CDR3 DNA sequence: TGCAGCGCCTCCCTCCGCTCGGACACTGGACCCTACGAGCAGTACTTC.

The rearrangement joins TRBV13 to TRBJ1-2, with 8 bases lining up with TRBD1. The CDR3 sequence is 18 residues long. Germline CDR1 PRHDT, CDR2 FYEKMQ (reference sequence). V was clipped by 2 bases and J by 4 bases; unmatched bases: 15. Written as DNA, the CDR3 is TGTGCCAGCAGCTTACGACCAAAAACAGGGGGAAAGAGCTATGGCTACACCTTC. Translating it yields CASSLRPKTGGKSYGYTF.

Comments on this clone: The same CDR3 can be traced to other DNA sequences in this sample. This chain links TRBV18 with TRBJ2-7, with TRBD1 matching 10 bases. The V gene end was trimmed by 3 bases and the J gene end by 3 bases; junction bases not matched to a gene: 2. The V gene's germline CDR1 is KGHSH and CDR2 LQKENI. This CDR3 comprises 14 residues. Here the CDR3 reads CASSPTGGDYEQYF. CDR3 bases: TGTGCCAGCTCACCGACAGGGGGCGACTACGAGCAGTACTTC.

The chain carries TRBV5-6 and TRBJ1-1; maybe TRBD1 (6 bases). Per germline, CDR1 SGHDT and CDR2 YYEEEE. The CDR3 extends over 14 amino acids. Trimming stripped 1 base from V and 8 bases from J, with 15 bases between. The CDR3: CASSLTGWGREAFF. The CDR3 nucleotides are TGTGCCAGCAGCTTGACCGGTTGGGGGCGGGAAGCTTTCTTT.

This clone showed up just once. This sequence joins TRBV9 and TRBJ2-3; D is ambiguous. V lost 2 bases and J 5 bases, leaving 9 bases between the germline ends. This CDR3 region has 13 residues. CDR1 is SGDLS and CDR2 is YYNGEE in the germline V gene. This chain's CDR3 is CASSVLGEDTQYF. The CDR3 nucleotides are TGTGCCAGCAGCGTTTTAGGAGAAGATACGCAGTATTTT.

The chain combines TRBV6-5 with TRBJ1-2; the D gene is possibly TRBD1 (6 bases). Germline CDR1 is MNHEY and CDR2 is SVGAGI. V was shortened by 3 bases and J by 6 bases, with 14 bases between the two germline ends. This CDR3 region has 14 residues. The CDR3 sequence is CASSYAGAGNGYTF. CDR3 DNA: TGTGCCAGCAGTTATGCGGGGGCGGGGAATGGCTACACCTTC.

V usage is TRBV6-5 and J usage is TRBJ2-7, with D possibly TRBD1 on 6 matching bases. The length of the CDR3 is 15 residues. Deletions cut 4 bases from V and 0 bases from J, with 13 bases between. Germline-derived CDR1 and CDR2 are MNHEY and SVGAGI. The CDR3 loop is CASSWGHKSSYEQYF. In DNA, the CDR3 is TGTGCCAGCAGTTGGGGACATAAGAGCTCCTACGAGCAGTACTTC.

This rearrangement joins TRBV20-1 to TRBJ1-1; D is unresolved. This CDR3 comprises 11 residues. V lost 2 bases and J lost 3, with 4 bases in between. The germline V gene has CDR1 DFQATT and CDR2 SNEGSKA (reference sequence). The CDR3 DNA sequence: TGCAGTGCTAGACGGGACACTGAAGCTTTCTTT. Encoded protein: CSARRDTEAFF.

This chain uses TRBV10-1 with TRBJ2-5; D perhaps matches TRBD1 (5 bases). The CDR3 has 14 amino acids. Germline V gene data show CDR1 as WNHNN and CDR2 as SYGVQD (reference sequence). The V end lost 3 bases, the J end lost 1 base, and 9 bases lay between the germline ends. Here the CDR3 reads CASSDGARQETQYF. CDR3 nucleotide sequence: TGCGCCAGCAGTGATGGGGCGCGCCAAGAGACCCAGTACTTC.

This chain links TRBV19 with TRBJ2-1; 7 nucleotides align to TRBD1. Germline V gives CDR1 LNHDA, CDR2 SQIVND (reference sequence). The CDR3 has 16 residues. The J segment lost 10 bases and the V segment lost 4 bases, leaving 16 bases of the junction unmatched. CDR3 protein: CASSKMTGRTGGEQFF. The CDR3 DNA reads TGTGCCAGTAGTAAGATGACAGGGCGGACTGGGGGAGAGCAGTTCTTC.

This clone was detected once. This chain links TRBV30 with TRBJ2-3, with 7 bases identical to TRBD2. Looked up from germline, CDR1 is GTSNPN and CDR2 is SVGIG (reference sequence). Unmatched junction bases numbered 5, after V lost 2 bases and J lost 12 bases. This CDR3 contains 11 residues. The CDR3 loop reads CAWSWEGLQYF. In DNA, the CDR3 is TGTGCCTGGAGTTGGGAGGGACTCCAGTATTTT.

This chain links TRBV5-4 with TRBJ2-1; tentative D call: TRBD2 (7 bases). Trimming took 5 bases from V and 7 from J, leaving 19 bases between them. Germline V CDR1 and CDR2: SGHNT, YYREEE (reference sequence). This CDR3 is 15 amino acids long. CDR3 region: CASSSTNREGNEQFF. CDR3 DNA: TGTGCCAGCAGTTCTACCAACAGGGAGGGGAATGAGCAGTTCTTC.

The rearrangement links TRBV19 to TRBJ1-5, with D maybe TRBD1 (6 bases). This CDR3 has 14 amino acids. V was pared by 8 bases and J by 3 bases, with 14 bases between. Germline CDR1 LNHDA, CDR2 SQIVND (reference sequence). Here the CDR3 reads CASGRDTYNQPQHF. The CDR3 DNA sequence: TGTGCCAGTGGAAGGGACACCTACAATCAGCCCCAGCATTTT.

The sample holds one count of this clone. The V gene is TRBV5-5, the J gene TRBJ2-7; unclear D gene. Per germline, CDR1 SGHKS and CDR2 YYEKEE (reference sequence). The V end was cut by 4 bases, the J end by 4 bases, with 6 bases between. The CDR3 consists of 11 residues. CDR3 nucleotides: TGTGCCAGCAGCCCTTCTTACGAGCAGTACTTC. Amino acids: CASSPSYEQYF.

This clone came up once. The chain carries TRBV27 and TRBJ2-1, with D maybe TRBD1 (6 bases). CDR3 length: 15 amino acids. Germline CDR1 is MNHEY and CDR2 is SMNVEV (reference sequence). V lost 6 bases and J lost 7, with 19 bases in between. CDR3 sequence (DNA): TGTGCCAGCAGCGCGACAGGAGGATATTCTAATGAGCAGTTCTTC. Translating it yields CASSATGGYSNEQFF.

This clone turned up a few times. V usage is TRBV5-1 and J usage is TRBJ2-1; TRBD2 agrees at 11 bases. V lost 1 base, J lost 12 bases, and 15 bases stayed unmatched. Germline assignment: CDR1 SGHRS and CDR2 YFSETQ. The length of the CDR3 is 17 residues. The CDR3 DNA sequence: TGCGCCAGCAGCTTGCTTGGGTCAGGGACTAGCGGTCCCAGGCAGTTCTTC. Amino acids: CASSLLGSGTSGPRQFF.

This clone was observed a single time. V is TRBV7-8 and J is TRBJ1-1; D call uncertain. This CDR3 comprises 14 residues. V was pared by 1 base and J by 2 bases, with 8 bases between. Per the germline V gene, CDR1 is SGHVS and CDR2 is FQNEAQ. The CDR3 is CASSLVQDNTEAFF. The CDR3 DNA reads TGTGCCAGCAGCTTAGTCCAGGATAACACTGAAGCTTTCTTT.